This is a list of T cell receptor beta chains from one sample in a study of control samples from healthy donors and cancer patients. Sequencing used immunoSEQ multiplex PCR; TCRdb keeps in-frame clones, though not all of them. The sample lists 150,000 to 200,000 clones; almost 90% were seen once. The sample consisted of blood. The receptors stem from a man between 18 and 35 years old in good health. The CDR3 runs from the conserved cysteine through the conserved F or W. D genes are given only for firm matches. Size tells how often a clone was seen (once, few, many) or the class of an expanded clone, and some rows leave it out.

v_gene: TRBV29-1
j_gene: TRBJ2-3
d_gene: TRBD2
abundance: -
CDR3aa: CSVTGLAGVSTDTQYF
CDR3nt: TGCAGCGTGACGGGCTTGGCGGGAGTTAGCACAGATACGCAGTATTTT

v_gene: TRBV12-3/TRBV12-4
j_gene: TRBJ2-2
d_gene: -
abundance: few
CDR3aa: CASSWNTGELFF
CDR3nt: TGTGCCAGCAGTTGGAACACCGGGGAGCTGTTTTTT

v_gene: TRBV3-1/TRBV3-2
j_gene: TRBJ2-5
d_gene: -
abundance: -
CDR3aa: CASSHNQETQYF
CDR3nt: TGTGCCAGCAGCCATAACCAAGAGACCCAGTACTTC

v_gene: TRBV5-4
j_gene: TRBJ2-1
d_gene: TRBD2
abundance: once
CDR3aa: CASTPMGLAGVNEQFF
CDR3nt: TGTGCCAGCACCCCAATGGGACTAGCGGGGGTTAATGAGCAGTTCTTC

v_gene: TRBV4-3
j_gene: TRBJ2-7
d_gene: -
abundance: once
CDR3aa: CASSQAVTVELRDEQYF
CDR3nt: TGCGCCAGCAGCCAAGCCGTGACGGTAGAGCTCCGGGACGAGCAGTACTTC

v_gene: TRBV6-6
j_gene: TRBJ1-4
d_gene: -
abundance: -
CDR3aa: CASSYKGINEKLFF
CDR3nt: TGTGCCAGCAGTTACAAGGGGATTAATGAAAAACTGTTTTTT

v_gene: TRBV5-4
j_gene: TRBJ2-7
d_gene: -
abundance: -
CDR3aa: CASSLELDSYEQYF
CDR3nt: TGTGCCAGCAGCTTGGAACTAGACTCCTACGAGCAGTACTTC

v_gene: TRBV28
j_gene: TRBJ2-7
d_gene: TRBD2
abundance: -
CDR3aa: CASSLSKLAGVTYEQYF
CDR3nt: TGTGCCAGCAGTCTCTCAAAACTAGCGGGGGTTACCTACGAGCAGTACTTC

v_gene: TRBV4-1
j_gene: TRBJ2-2
d_gene: -
abundance: -
CDR3aa: CASSQDPANTGELFF
CDR3nt: TGCGCCAGCAGCCAAGACCCAGCGAACACCGGGGAGCTGTTTTTT

v_gene: TRBV29-1
j_gene: TRBJ2-6
d_gene: -
abundance: -
CDR3aa: CSVELSSGANVLTF
CDR3nt: TGCAGCGTTGAATTAAGCTCTGGGGCCAACGTCCTGACTTTC

v_gene: TRBV9
j_gene: TRBJ2-3
d_gene: -
abundance: -
CDR3aa: CASSVAPGATDTQYF
CDR3nt: TGTGCCAGCAGCGTAGCTCCGGGGGCCACAGATACGCAGTATTTT

v_gene: TRBV28
j_gene: TRBJ2-5
d_gene: -
abundance: -
CDR3aa: CASSMPSDGETQYF
CDR3nt: TGTGCCAGCAGTATGCCCTCGGATGGAGAGACCCAGTACTTC

v_gene: TRBV9
j_gene: TRBJ2-1
d_gene: TRBD2
abundance: -
CDR3aa: CASSVGGAAGGGYNEQFF
CDR3nt: TGTGCCAGCAGCGTAGGTGGTGCGGCGGGAGGGGGATACAATGAGCAGTTCTTC

v_gene: TRBV5-1
j_gene: TRBJ1-6
d_gene: -
abundance: -
CDR3aa: CASSLAGSGGGSPLHF
CDR3nt: TGCGCCAGCAGCTTGGCCGGCTCGGGGGGCGGATCACCCCTCCACTTT

v_gene: TRBV5-1
j_gene: TRBJ2-2
d_gene: TRBD1
abundance: -
CDR3aa: CASSVGQGAPGELFF
CDR3nt: TGCGCCAGCAGCGTGGGACAGGGGGCACCCGGGGAGCTGTTTTTT

v_gene: TRBV5-6
j_gene: TRBJ1-3
d_gene: -
abundance: few
CDR3aa: CASSLQQRAGNTIYF
CDR3nt: TGTGCCAGCAGCTTACAACAGAGGGCTGGAAACACCATATATTTT

v_gene: TRBV5-1
j_gene: TRBJ1-1
d_gene: -
abundance: -
CDR3aa: CASSPEGGTPGNTEAFF
CDR3nt: TGCGCCAGCAGCCCGGAGGGGGGGACCCCCGGGAACACTGAAGCTTTCTTT

v_gene: TRBV18
j_gene: TRBJ2-2
d_gene: -
abundance: -
CDR3aa: CASSPGAGELFF
CDR3nt: TGTGCCAGCTCACCGGGAGCCGGGGAGCTGTTTTTT

v_gene: TRBV6-2/TRBV6-3
j_gene: TRBJ1-4
d_gene: -
abundance: -
CDR3aa: CASSDPRRGNEKLFF
CDR3nt: TGTGCCAGCAGCGACCCGAGGAGGGGGAATGAAAAACTGTTTTTT

v_gene: TRBV3-1/TRBV3-2
j_gene: TRBJ1-4
d_gene: -
abundance: -
CDR3aa: CASSQLVNRPRQDSTNEKLFF
CDR3nt: TGTGCCAGCAGCCAACTTGTCAATCGGCCGAGACAGGATTCAACTAATGAAAAACTGTTTTTT

v_gene: TRBV5-1
j_gene: TRBJ2-1
d_gene: -
abundance: -
CDR3aa: CASSLDRDNEQFF
CDR3nt: TGCGCCAGCAGCTTGGATCGCGACAATGAGCAGTTCTTC

v_gene: TRBV9
j_gene: TRBJ2-1
d_gene: TRBD2
abundance: -
CDR3aa: CASSDHSGGAWEQFF
CDR3nt: TGTGCCAGCAGCGATCATAGCGGGGGGGCTTGGGAGCAGTTCTTC

v_gene: TRBV5-6
j_gene: TRBJ1-6
d_gene: -
abundance: -
CDR3aa: CASSLYGVHNSPLHF
CDR3nt: TGTGCCAGCAGCTTATATGGAGTCCATAATTCACCCCTCCACTTT